This entry is about one T cell receptor (beta chain). This clonotype showed up just a few times. Its antigen specificity is not known. No base qualities exist here, and no much larger clone lies one base off it. Library prep was done by 5' RACE. The sequencing machine was an Illumina HiSeq 2500. A second roughly 7 to 12 cycle PCR used a sample-barcoded 5' primer and a J-beta primer mix. Each TCR beta cDNA molecule received a unique molecular identifier from a template-switch 5' adaptor carrying 12 random nucleotides. Each sample yielded at least 2.5 million CDR3-containing paired-end reads. The Mint cDNA synthesis kit, primed by a TRBC-specific oligonucleotide, was used to synthesize first-strand cDNA from all RNA. All cDNA was treated with uracil-DNA glycosylase and then went through a first 18-cycle PCR with the universal primers M1SS and BC2_uni_R. The authors processed their data as follows. Each sample was normalized by randomly selecting 1 million high-quality reads, each carrying a distinct molecular identifier. Reads sharing molecular identifiers were discarded rather than binned into consensus sequences. CDR3 identification, clonotype clustering and error correction used MiTCR with a Q25 quality threshold and the strictest error-elimination algorithm. A nonparametric unseen species model using Euler transformation provided a lower-bound estimate of total TCR beta diversity. The public sequencing data were trimmed at Q25 with fastp and processed into clonotypes with MiXCR by TCRdb, which kept only in-frame beta chains. All rows with the same CDR3 protein become a single entry with the most common DNA and genes. The V and J calls here are based on TCRdb, not the publication. In all, the sample holds roughly 2 million distinct CDR3 sequences, and around 50% of those were seen once. The biggest ten clones account for 2.1% of the sample.

The approximately 39 donors, aged about 6 to 95 years, were systemically healthy Caucasian individuals from Russia. Ten milliliters of peripheral blood were drawn from each donor into EDTA-treated Vacutainer tubes. Ficoll-Paque density-gradient centrifugation was used to isolate PBMCs, with at least 6.5 million per sample. Trizol reagent was used to extract total RNA from PBMCs, with at least 5.5 micrograms per sample. For every donor, flow cytometry on a PBMC aliquot measured the percentage of naive CD45RAhigh/CD27high T cells. The sample comes from a study of blood T cells in healthy people across ages (dated by TCRdb to between 2014 and 2017). Context from the whole study: In model experiments, template switching captured about one uniquely barcoded TCR beta cDNA molecule for every two T cells. The study measured age-related changes in TCR beta repertoire diversity using deep sequencing normalized with unique cDNA molecular identifiers. The donors were divided into four age groups: young (average around 16 years), middle-aged (about 40), aged (approximately 62) and long-lived (around 80). To avoid experimental bias, donors of different ages were spread randomly across the sequencing lanes. Two additional independent replicas of 1 million unique cDNA reads from the same blood draw were analyzed for two donors (one aged 18 to 30 and one aged 80 or older).

Broader findings and caveats from the paper: Because profiling used bulk unsorted PBMCs, naive and antigen-experienced compartments could not be compared conclusively. Observed TCR beta diversity correlated strongly with the percentage of naive T cells measured by flow cytometry. The CMV infection status of donors was not known, potentially confounding age-related changes in expanded clonotypes. Total diversity estimates from one million sequenced T cells were considered lower bounds and underestimates. Compared with the aged group, more naive CD4+ T cells, fewer expanded clones and increased TCR diversity were shown by the long-lived group, suggesting age selection. Observed TCR beta diversity per million T cells fell roughly linearly with age, and a significant reduction was already apparent by age roughly 41.

V is pruned by 5 bases and J by 2 bases, leaving 9 bases of the junction without a gene match. Including the terminal cysteine and phenylalanine, the CDR3 comprises 15 residues. Just the 45-base CDR3 DNA is kept, in frame starting at base 1. CDR1 and CDR2 were assigned from the germline V gene (reference sequence) as SEHNR and FQNEAQ. The sequence is built from TRBV7-9 and TRBJ2-7; TRBD1 agrees with 7 junctional bases. What was sequenced was blood. The receptor comes from a woman aged 40 to 50 in good health. The DNA sequence is given as TGTGCCAGCAGCCGCCCCCCGGGACAGCCCTACGAGCAGTACTTC. It specifies CASSRPPGQPYEQYF.